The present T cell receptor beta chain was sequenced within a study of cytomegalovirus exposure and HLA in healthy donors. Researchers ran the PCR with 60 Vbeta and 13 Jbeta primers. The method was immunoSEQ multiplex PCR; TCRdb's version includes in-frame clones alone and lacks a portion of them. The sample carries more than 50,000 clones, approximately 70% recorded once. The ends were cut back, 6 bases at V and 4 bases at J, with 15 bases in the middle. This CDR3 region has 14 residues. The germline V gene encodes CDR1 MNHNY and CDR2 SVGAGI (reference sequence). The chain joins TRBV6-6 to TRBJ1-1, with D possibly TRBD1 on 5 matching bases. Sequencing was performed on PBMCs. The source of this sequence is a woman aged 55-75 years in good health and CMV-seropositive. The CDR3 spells CASSTVGGSTEAFF. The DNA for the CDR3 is TGTGCCAGCAGCACCGTGGGGGGGAGCACTGAAGCTTTCTTT.